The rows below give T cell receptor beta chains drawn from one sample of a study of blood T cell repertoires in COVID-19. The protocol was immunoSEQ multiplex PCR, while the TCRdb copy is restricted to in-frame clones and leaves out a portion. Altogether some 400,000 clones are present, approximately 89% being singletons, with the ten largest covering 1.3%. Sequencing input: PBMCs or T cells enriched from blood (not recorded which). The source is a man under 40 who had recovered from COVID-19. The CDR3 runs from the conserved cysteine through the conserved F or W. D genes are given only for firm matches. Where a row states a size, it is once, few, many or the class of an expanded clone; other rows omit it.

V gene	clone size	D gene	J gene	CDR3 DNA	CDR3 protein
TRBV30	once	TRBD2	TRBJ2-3	TGTGCCTGGTTGAAACTAGCGAATTCGGATACGCAGTATTTT	CAWLKLANSDTQYF
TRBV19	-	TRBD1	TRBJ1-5	TGTGCCAGTAGTACCCACCCCCGGGACAGATACAATCAGCCCCAGCATTTT	CASSTHPRDRYNQPQHF
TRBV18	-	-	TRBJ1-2	TGTGCCAGCTCAGAAACACAGGGAACTGGCTACACCTTC	CASSETQGTGYTF
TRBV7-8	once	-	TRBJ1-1	TGTGCCAGCAGCCGACAGCGGAACACTGAAGCTTTCTTT	CASSRQRNTEAFF
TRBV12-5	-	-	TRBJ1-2	TGTGCTAGTGGCCCCGGGACAACCTATGGCTACACCTTC	CASGPGTTYGYTF
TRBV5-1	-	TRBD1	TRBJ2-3	TGCGCCAGCAGCTTGGAAGACAGGGGCACAGATACGCAGTATTTT	CASSLEDRGTDTQYF
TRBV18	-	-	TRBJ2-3	TGTGCCAGCTCACCGTCACTGCAGGGCACAGATACGCAGTATTTT	CASSPSLQGTDTQYF
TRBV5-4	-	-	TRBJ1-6	TGTGCCAGCAGGTCCGTGACAGGACCAAATTCACCCCTCCACTTT	CASRSVTGPNSPLHF
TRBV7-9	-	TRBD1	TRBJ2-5	TGTGCCAGCAGCTTAGTTCCCGGGACAGCGTACCAAGAGACCCAGTACTTC	CASSLVPGTAYQETQYF
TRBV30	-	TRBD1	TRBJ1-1	TGTGCCTTTTCAGACAGGGAATTCTTGCGGACTGAAGCTTTCTTT	CAFSDREFLRTEAFF
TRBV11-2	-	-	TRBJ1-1	TGTGCCAGCAGTCGTCTTGGGGCCGGGAACACTGAAGCTTTCTTT	CASSRLGAGNTEAFF
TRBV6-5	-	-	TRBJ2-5	TGTGCCAGCAGCCGCGGTGGCGGGTCCCAAGAGACCCAGTACTTC	CASSRGGGSQETQYF
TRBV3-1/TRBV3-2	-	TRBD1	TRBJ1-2	TGTGCCAGCAGCCTAGGGACAGTACACGGCTACACCTTC	CASSLGTVHGYTF
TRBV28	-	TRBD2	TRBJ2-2	TGTGCCAGCAGTGAGACTAGCGGGGGGGCTATTTATTCCGGGGAGCTGTTTTTT	CASSETSGGAIYSGELFF
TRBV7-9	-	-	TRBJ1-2	TGTGCCAGCAGCTTACCAGCTAACTATGGCTACACCTTC	CASSLPANYGYTF
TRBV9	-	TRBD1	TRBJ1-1	TGTGCCAGCAGCGCCAGTCGGGACAGGGCGGTGAACACTGAAGCTTTCTTT	CASSASRDRAVNTEAFF
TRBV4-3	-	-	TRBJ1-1	TGCGCCAGCAGCCAAGATGTAGGGGCCCTAACTGAAGCTTTCTTT	CASSQDVGALTEAFF
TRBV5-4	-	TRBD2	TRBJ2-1	TGTGCCAGCAGCTTTGGCGGGGGGGGTGCAGACAATGAGCAGTTCTTC	CASSFGGGGADNEQFF
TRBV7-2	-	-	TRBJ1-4	TGTGCCAGCAGCTTCCAGGGGATGAATGAAAAACTGTTTTTT	CASSFQGMNEKLFF
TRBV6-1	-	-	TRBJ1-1	TGTGCCAGCAGTGAAGGACAGCTGAACACTGAAGCTTTCTTT	CASSEGQLNTEAFF
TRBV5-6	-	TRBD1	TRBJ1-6	TGTGCCAGCAGCTTGGACAGGGGGAACTCACCCCTCCACTTT	CASSLDRGNSPLHF
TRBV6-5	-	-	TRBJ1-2	TGTGCCAGCAGTTATACCTTGACAGTCCCTAACTATGGCTACACCTTC	CASSYTLTVPNYGYTF
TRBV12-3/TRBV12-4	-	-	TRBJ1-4	TGTGCCAGCCTCCGACAGATTAATGAAAAACTGTTTTTT	CASLRQINEKLFF
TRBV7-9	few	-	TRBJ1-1	TGTGCCAGCAGCTTAACAGGGATCTCTGAAGCTTTCTTT	CASSLTGISEAFF
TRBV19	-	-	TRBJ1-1	TGTGCCAGTAGTATACTTGGGGGGGGAGCTTTCTTT	CASSILGGGAFF
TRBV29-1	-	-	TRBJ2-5	TGCAGCGCCCGAGGGTGGGAGACCCAGTACTTC	CSARGWETQYF
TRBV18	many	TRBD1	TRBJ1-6	TGTGCCAGCTCACCTCTGGGACAGAGCTCACCCCTCCACTTT	CASSPLGQSSPLHF
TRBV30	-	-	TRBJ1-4	TGTGCCTGGACCCTGGGGGGGGCGGGGGAAAAACTGTTTTTT	CAWTLGGAGEKLFF
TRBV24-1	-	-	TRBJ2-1	TGTGCCACCAGTGCCTGGACTTCTGAGCAGTTCTTC	CATSAWTSEQFF
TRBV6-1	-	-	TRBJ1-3	TGTGCCAGCAGTAAAGGGGGGGGATACTCTGGAAACACCATATATTTT	CASSKGGGYSGNTIYF
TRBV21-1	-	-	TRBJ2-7	TGTGCCAGCAGCAAAAAGGACAGGGTATCCTACGAGCAGTACTTC	CASSKKDRVSYEQYF
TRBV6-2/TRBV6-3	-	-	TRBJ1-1	TGTGCCAGCAGTCCCTGGCCCGGTACTATGAACACTGAAGCTTTCTTT	CASSPWPGTMNTEAFF
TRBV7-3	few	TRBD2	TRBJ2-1	TGTGCCAGCAGCCCCCAGGGCGGGGGCTCCTACAATGAGCAGTTCTTC	CASSPQGGGSYNEQFF
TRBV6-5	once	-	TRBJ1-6	TGTGCCAGCAGGGAGGAAATTAATTCACCCCTCCACTTT	CASREEINSPLHF
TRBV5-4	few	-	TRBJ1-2	TGTGCCAGCAGCTTCGAAACAGTCACCTATGGCTACACCTTC	CASSFETVTYGYTF
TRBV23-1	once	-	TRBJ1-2	TGCGCCAGCAGTCATCCAGGAGGGGAGGACTATGGCTACACCTTC	CASSHPGGEDYGYTF
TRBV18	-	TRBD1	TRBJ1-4	TGTGCCAGCTCACCAATGGGCAGGGGGCCCACTAATGAAAAACTGTTTTTT	CASSPMGRGPTNEKLFF
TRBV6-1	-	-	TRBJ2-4	TGTGCCAGCAGTGAAGCGGCGCGGGGAACAATAGCCAAAAACATTCAGTACTTC	CASSEAARGTIAKNIQYF
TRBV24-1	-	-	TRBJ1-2	TGTGCCACCAGTGGTCGACCGACTCTCTATGGCTACACCTTC	CATSGRPTLYGYTF
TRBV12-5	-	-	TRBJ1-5	TGTGCTAGTGGTCCGCATCGTGGGGGGGGCAATCAGCCCCAGCATTTT	CASGPHRGGGNQPQHF
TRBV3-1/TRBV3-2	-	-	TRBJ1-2	TGTGCCAGCAGCCAAGATTTCCAGGGTGGCTATGGCTACACCTTC	CASSQDFQGGYGYTF
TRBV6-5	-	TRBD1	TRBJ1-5	TGTGCCAGCAGTTACGACAGGGGATCAAATCAGCCCCAGCATTTT	CASSYDRGSNQPQHF
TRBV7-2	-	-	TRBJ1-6	TGTGCCAGCAGCTTAGGGAAACAGAGTAATTCACCCCTCCACTTT	CASSLGKQSNSPLHF
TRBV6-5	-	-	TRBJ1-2	TGTGCCAGCAGTTCCACTATCCAGGTGGGGGCTAATGGCTACACCTTC	CASSSTIQVGANGYTF
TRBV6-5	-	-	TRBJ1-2	TGTGCCAGCAGTTCCCGCGCCTATGGCTACACCTTC	CASSSRAYGYTF
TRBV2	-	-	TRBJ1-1	TGTGCCAGCAGGGCTACCGCGGGGTACGAAGCTTTCTTT	CASRATAGYEAFF
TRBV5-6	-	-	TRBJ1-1	TGTGCCAGCAGCAGGTCCCTAGCTGATGAAGCTTTCTTT	CASSRSLADEAFF
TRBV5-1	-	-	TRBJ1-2	TGCGCCAGCAGCTTGGCTGGGGCGGTCTATGGCTACACCTTC	CASSLAGAVYGYTF
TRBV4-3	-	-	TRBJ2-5	TGCGCCAGCAGCCAAGTCGGACAGAGGTACCAAGAGACCCAGTACTTC	CASSQVGQRYQETQYF
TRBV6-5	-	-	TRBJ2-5	TGTGCCAGCAAGTCCACGTTCCGGGAGACCCAGTACTTC	CASKSTFRETQYF
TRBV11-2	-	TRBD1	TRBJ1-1	TGTGCCAGCAGATCAACCTCGGGACAGCTGAACACTGAAGCTTTCTTT	CASRSTSGQLNTEAFF
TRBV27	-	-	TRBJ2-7	TGTGAGGGGAACTACGAGCAGTACTTC	CEGNYEQYF
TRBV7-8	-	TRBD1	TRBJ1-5	TGTGCCAGCAGCCCAGGACAGGGGGGATATCAGCCCCAGCATTTT	CASSPGQGGYQPQHF
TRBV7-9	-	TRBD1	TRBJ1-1	TGTGCCAGCAGCTTAGTGACAGGGGGCTCAGCTTTCTTT	CASSLVTGGSAFF